The 11 T cell receptor beta chains listed next were all sequenced from one sample in a study of T cell responses to AZD1222 COVID-19 vaccine. Clones were sequenced by immunoSEQ multiplex PCR, and TCRdb holds only the in-frame ones, with some missing. Of some 79,000 clones detected, 70% to 90% appear once; the ten largest clones hold around 3.6%. Here the sequenced sample was peripheral blood, taken 28 days after the second AZD1222 dose. These receptors were taken from an adult who received the AZD1222 COVID-19 vaccine.

The chain has TRBV2 and TRBJ1-5, with D unresolved. The CDR3 totals 15 residues. Germline assignment: CDR1 SNHLY and CDR2 FYNNEI. V shed 2 bases and J shed 4 bases, with 12 bases lying between them. This CDR3 reads CASSERTGWNQPQHF. DNA for the CDR3: TGTGCCAGCAGTGAACGTACGGGTTGGAATCAGCCCCAGCATTTT.

The V gene is TRBV30, the J gene TRBJ2-7, with 7 bases lining up with TRBD2. CDR1 and CDR2 (germline): GTSNPN, SVGIG (reference sequence). The CDR3 consists of 17 residues. V gave up 3 bases and J gave up 3 bases; unmatched junction bases: 17. The CDR3 DNA is TGTGCCTGGAGCCATTCGTTCGAGCGGGGTCGAGTCTACGAGCAGTACTTC. It codes for CAWSHSFERGRVYEQYF. Full variable domain (missing parts from reference TRBV30 and TRBJ2-7): SQTIHQWPATLVQPVGSPLSLECTVEGTSNPNLYWYRQAAGRGLQLLFYSVGIGQISSEVPQNLSASRPQDRQFILSSKKLLLSDSGFYLCAWSHSFERGRVYEQYFGPGTRLTVT.

V and J are TRBV9 and TRBJ2-5, with D unclear. Germline V gene data show CDR1 as SGDLS and CDR2 as YYNGEE. The V gene lost 0 bases and the J gene lost 0 bases, with 9 bases spanning the gap. The CDR3 has 15 residues. The CDR3 reads CASSVASSYQETQYF. For the CDR3, the DNA is TGTGCCAGCAGCGTAGCCAGTTCTTACCAAGAGACCCAGTACTTC.

CDR3 in amino acids: CASSLVADEIGKLFF. For the CDR3, the DNA is TGTGCCAGCAGCTTAGTAGCTGATGAGATAGGAAAACTGTTTTTT. V and J are TRBV7-2 and TRBJ1-4; D uncertain. V lost 1 base, J lost 10 bases, and 16 bases lay in between. Germline CDR1 and CDR2: SGHTA and FQGNSA. CDR3 size: 15 residues.

The chain joins TRBV3-1 (or the pseudogene TRBV3-2) to TRBJ2-6, with D maybe TRBD2 (6 bases). CDR3 size: 16 residues. Trimming removed 1 base from V and 2 bases from J, with 9 bases in between. Germline V lookup: CDR1 LGHDT, CDR2 YNNKEL (reference sequence). The CDR3 here is CASSQGRGTGANVLTF. DNA for the CDR3: TGTGCCAGCAGCCAAGGTCGGGGGACTGGGGCCAACGTCCTGACTTTC.

The J gene is TRBJ2-7, the V gene TRBV4-1; the D gene is possibly TRBD1 (6 bases). Germline lookup yields CDR1 MGHRA and CDR2 YSYEKL. The V gene lost 4 bases and the J gene lost 3 bases, with 10 bases spanning the gap. The CDR3 runs 13 residues. CDR3 in amino acids: CASSLRDNYEQYF. CDR3 DNA: TGCGCCAGCAGCCTACGGGACAACTACGAGCAGTACTTC.

The chain couples TRBV12-3 or TRBV12-4 to TRBJ1-1; D uncertain. The V end was cut by 1 base, the J end by 6 bases, with 9 bases between. The CDR3 has 13 residues. Here the CDR3 DNA reads TGTGCCAGCAGTTTAGTTTCCGGGGCTGAAGCTTTCTTT. Translated, it gives CASSLVSGAEAFF.

The rearrangement uses TRBV4-3 and TRBJ2-1; tentatively, D is TRBD1 (5 bases). Germline CDR1 is LGHNA and CDR2 is YSLEER. V lost 1 base, J lost 1 base, and 8 bases lay in between. The CDR3 sequence is 15 residues long. The CDR3 coding sequence is TGCGCCAGCAGCCAAGTAGGGGCATCCTACAATGAGCAGTTCTTC. Residues: CASSQVGASYNEQFF.

V and J are TRBV11-2 and TRBJ1-2, with 7 positions matching TRBD1. V gave up 5 bases and J gave up 2 bases; unmatched junction bases: 8. Germline-derived CDR1 and CDR2 are SGHAT and FQNNGV. The length of the CDR3 is 15 residues. CDR3 in amino acids: CASSLLTGVNYGYTF. Here the CDR3 DNA reads TGTGCCAGCAGCCTTCTAACAGGGGTGAACTATGGCTACACCTTC.

The rearrangement links TRBV21-1 to TRBJ2-7; the D call TRBD1 from the table was never checked on the DNA. TRBV21-1 counts as a pseudogene. The CDR3 is 16 residues long. CDR3 nucleotide sequence: TGTGCCAGCAGCCGATTAGGGGACAGGGCCTCCTACGAGCAGTACTTC. This gives the protein CASSRLGDRASYEQYF.

The CDR3 coding sequence is TGCGCCAGCAGCCAAGAGCGTGGGACAGGGGAATCGGGAGATGAAAAACTGTTTTTT. Its protein product is CASSQERGTGESGDEKLFF. The chain recombines TRBV4-3 with TRBJ1-4, with 10 bases identical to TRBD1. Looked up from germline, CDR1 is LGHNA and CDR2 is YSLEER. V gave up 0 bases and J gave up 6 bases; unmatched junction bases: 13. The length of the CDR3 is 19 residues.